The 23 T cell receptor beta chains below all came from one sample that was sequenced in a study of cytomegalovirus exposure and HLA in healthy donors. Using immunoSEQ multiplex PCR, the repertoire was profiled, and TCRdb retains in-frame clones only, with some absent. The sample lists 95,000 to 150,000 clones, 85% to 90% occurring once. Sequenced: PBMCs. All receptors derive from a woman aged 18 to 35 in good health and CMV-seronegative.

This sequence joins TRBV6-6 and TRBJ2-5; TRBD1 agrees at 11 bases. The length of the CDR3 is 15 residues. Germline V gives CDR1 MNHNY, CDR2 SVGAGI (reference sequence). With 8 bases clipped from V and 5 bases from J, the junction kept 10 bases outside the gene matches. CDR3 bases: TGTGCCAGCCTCGAAGGACAGGGGGCAGGGGAGACCCAGTACTTC. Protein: CASLEGQGAGETQYF.

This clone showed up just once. CDR3 sequence (DNA): TGTGCCAGCAGCGTTCTGGGGGGGACTCCGAATTTTGTCAATGAGCAGTTCTTC. It encodes CASSVLGGTPNFVNEQFF. J is TRBJ2-1 and V is TRBV9, with 7 bases lining up with TRBD2. The junction had 17 bases not matched to a gene; V was cut back by 2 bases and J by 6 bases. Germline CDR1 reads SGDLS; CDR2 reads YYNGEE. This CDR3 is built from 18 residues. The full variable domain, its missing parts supplied by reference TRBV9 and TRBJ2-1, is DSGVTQTPKHLITATGQRVTLRCSPRSGDLSVYWYQQSLDQGLQFLIQYYNGEERAKGNILERFSAQQFPDLHSELNLSSLELGDSALYFCASSVLGGTPNFVNEQFFGPGTRLTVL.

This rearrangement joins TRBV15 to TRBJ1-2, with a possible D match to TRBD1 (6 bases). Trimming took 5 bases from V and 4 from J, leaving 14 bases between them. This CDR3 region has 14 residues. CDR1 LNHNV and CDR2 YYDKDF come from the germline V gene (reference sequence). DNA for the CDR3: TGTGCCACCAGCTCCAAACAGGGCCCCTATGGCTACACCTTC. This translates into CATSSKQGPYGYTF.

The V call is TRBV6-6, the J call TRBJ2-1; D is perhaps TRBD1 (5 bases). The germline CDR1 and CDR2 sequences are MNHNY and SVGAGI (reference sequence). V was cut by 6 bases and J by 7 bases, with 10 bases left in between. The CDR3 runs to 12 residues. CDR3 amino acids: CASSETGNEQFF. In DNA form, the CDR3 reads TGTGCCAGCAGCGAAACAGGAAATGAGCAGTTCTTC.

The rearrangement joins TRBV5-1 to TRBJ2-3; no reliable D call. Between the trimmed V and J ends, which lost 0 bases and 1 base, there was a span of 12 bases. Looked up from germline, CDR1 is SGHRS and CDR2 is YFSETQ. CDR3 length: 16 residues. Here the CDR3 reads CASSLVPGSGTDTQYF. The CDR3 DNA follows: TGCGCCAGCAGCTTGGTTCCGGGTTCGGGCACAGATACGCAGTATTTT.

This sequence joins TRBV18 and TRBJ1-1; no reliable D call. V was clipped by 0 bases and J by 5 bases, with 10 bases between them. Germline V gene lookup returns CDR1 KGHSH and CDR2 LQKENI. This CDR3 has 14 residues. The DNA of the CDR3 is TGTGCCAGCTCACCACCCGACAAAAGGACTGAAGCTTTCTTT. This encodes CASSPPDKRTEAFF.

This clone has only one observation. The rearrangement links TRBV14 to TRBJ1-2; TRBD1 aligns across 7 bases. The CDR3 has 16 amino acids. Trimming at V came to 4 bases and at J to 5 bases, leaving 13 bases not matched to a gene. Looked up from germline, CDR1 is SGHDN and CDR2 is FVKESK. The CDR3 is CASSPYFSGTAYGYTF. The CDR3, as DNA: TGTGCCAGCAGCCCTTACTTCTCCGGGACAGCTTATGGCTACACCTTC.

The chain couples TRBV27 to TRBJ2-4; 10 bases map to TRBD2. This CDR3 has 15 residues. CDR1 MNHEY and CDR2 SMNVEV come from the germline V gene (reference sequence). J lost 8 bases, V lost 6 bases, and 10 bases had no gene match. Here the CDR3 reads CASRPDTSGIDIQYF. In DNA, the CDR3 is TGTGCCAGCAGACCAGACACTAGCGGGATAGACATTCAGTACTTC.

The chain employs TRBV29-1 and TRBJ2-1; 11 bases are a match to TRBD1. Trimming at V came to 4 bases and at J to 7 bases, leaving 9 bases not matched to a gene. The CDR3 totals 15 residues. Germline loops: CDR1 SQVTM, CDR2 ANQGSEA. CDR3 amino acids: CSVGLGTGGFNEQFF. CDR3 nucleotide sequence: TGCAGCGTTGGCCTGGGGACAGGGGGGTTTAATGAGCAGTTCTTC.

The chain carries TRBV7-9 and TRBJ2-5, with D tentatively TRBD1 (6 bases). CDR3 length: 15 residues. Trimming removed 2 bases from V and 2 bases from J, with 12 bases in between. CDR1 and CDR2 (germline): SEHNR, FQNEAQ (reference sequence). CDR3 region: CASSLMDSPQETQYF. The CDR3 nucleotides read TGTGCCAGCAGCTTAATGGACAGTCCTCAAGAGACCCAGTACTTC.

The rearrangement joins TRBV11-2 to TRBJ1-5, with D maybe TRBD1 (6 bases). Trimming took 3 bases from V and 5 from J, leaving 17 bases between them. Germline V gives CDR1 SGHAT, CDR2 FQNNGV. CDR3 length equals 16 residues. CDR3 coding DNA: TGTGCCAGCAGCTTGAAATCGGGGGGCGGATATCAGCCCCAGCATTTT. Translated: CASSLKSGGGYQPQHF.

The CDR3 coding sequence is TGTGCCAGCAGTTCCGACAATGAGCAGTTCTTC. This gives the protein CASSSDNEQFF. The chain combines TRBV6-5 with TRBJ2-1; D gene uncertain. This CDR3 is built from 11 residues. Germline assignment: CDR1 MNHEY and CDR2 SVGAGI. V was pared by 4 bases and J by 5 bases, with 3 bases between.

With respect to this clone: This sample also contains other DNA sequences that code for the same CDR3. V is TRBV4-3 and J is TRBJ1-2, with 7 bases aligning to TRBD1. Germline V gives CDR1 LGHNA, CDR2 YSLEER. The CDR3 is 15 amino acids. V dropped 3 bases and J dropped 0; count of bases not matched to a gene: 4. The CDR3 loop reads CASSQEDRSNYGYTF. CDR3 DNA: TGCGCCAGCAGCCAGGAGGACAGGTCTAACTATGGCTACACCTTC.

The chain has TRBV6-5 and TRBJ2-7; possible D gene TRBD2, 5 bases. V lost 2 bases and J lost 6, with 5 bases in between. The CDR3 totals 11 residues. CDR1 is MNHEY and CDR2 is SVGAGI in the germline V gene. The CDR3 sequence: CASSYAGEQYF. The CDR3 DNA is TGTGCCAGCAGTTACGCGGGCGAGCAGTACTTC.

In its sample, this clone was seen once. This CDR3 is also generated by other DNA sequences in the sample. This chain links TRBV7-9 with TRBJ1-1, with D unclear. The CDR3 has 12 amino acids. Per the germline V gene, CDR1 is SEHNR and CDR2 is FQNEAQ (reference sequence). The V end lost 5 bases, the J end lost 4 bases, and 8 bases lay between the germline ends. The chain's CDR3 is CASSPGGTEAFF. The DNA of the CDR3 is TGTGCCAGCAGCCCCGGTGGCACTGAAGCTTTCTTT. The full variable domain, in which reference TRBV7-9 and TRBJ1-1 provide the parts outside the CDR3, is DTGVSQNPRHKITKRGQNVTFRCDPISEHNRLYWYRQTLGQGPEFLTYFQNEAQLEKSRLLSDRFSAERPKGSFSTLEIQRTEQGDSAMYLCASSPGGTEAFFGQGTRLTVV.

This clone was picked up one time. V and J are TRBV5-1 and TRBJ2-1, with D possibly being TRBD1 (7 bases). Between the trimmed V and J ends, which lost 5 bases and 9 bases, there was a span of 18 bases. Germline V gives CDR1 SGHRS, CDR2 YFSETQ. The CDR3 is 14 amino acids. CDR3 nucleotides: TGCGCCAGCAGTAGGGGCAGGGGGGTACTTGAGCAGTTCTTC. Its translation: CASSRGRGVLEQFF.

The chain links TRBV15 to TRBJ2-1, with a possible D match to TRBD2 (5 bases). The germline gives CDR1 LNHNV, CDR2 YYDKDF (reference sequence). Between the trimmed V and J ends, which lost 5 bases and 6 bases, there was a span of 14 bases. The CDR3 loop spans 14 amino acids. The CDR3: CATSDYLRGNEQFF. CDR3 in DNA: TGTGCCACCAGCGACTACCTTCGGGGCAATGAGCAGTTCTTC.

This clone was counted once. CDR3 bases: TGTGCCAGCAGCGCCCTCCCCCCTAGCGGGAGGGCCGCCGGGGAGCTGTTTTTT. This translates into CASSALPPSGRAAGELFF. The chain links TRBV9 to TRBJ2-2; 12 bases match TRBD2. This CDR3 region has 18 residues. Germline V gives CDR1 SGDLS, CDR2 YYNGEE. V gave up 3 bases and J gave up 6 bases; unmatched junction bases: 12.

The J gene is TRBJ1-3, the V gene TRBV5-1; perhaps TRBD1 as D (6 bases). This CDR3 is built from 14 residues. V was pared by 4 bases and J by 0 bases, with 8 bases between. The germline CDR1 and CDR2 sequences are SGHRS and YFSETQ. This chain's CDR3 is CASSRDNSGNTIYF. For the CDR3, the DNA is TGCGCCAGCAGCCGGGACAACTCTGGAAACACCATATATTTT.

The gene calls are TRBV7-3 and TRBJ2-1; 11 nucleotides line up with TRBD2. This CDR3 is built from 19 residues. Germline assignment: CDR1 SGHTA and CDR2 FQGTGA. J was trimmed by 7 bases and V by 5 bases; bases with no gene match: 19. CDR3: CASSPYGSQLAGVGNEQFF. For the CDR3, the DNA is TGTGCCAGCAGCCCCTATGGGAGCCAACTAGCGGGAGTGGGGAATGAGCAGTTCTTC.

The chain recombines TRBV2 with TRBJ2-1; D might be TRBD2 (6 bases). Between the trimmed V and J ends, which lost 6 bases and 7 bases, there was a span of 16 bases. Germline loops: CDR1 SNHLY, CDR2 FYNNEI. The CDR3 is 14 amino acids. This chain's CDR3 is CASRPGRLRNEQFF. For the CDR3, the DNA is TGTGCCAGCAGGCCTGGGAGGCTTCGAAATGAGCAGTTCTTC.

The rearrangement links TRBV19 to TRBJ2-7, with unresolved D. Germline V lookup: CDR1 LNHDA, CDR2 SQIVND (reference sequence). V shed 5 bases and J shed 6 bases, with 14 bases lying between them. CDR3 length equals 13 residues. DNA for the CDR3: TGTGCCAGTAGTCCCTCCCGAGCCGTCGAGCAGTACTTC. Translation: CASSPSRAVEQYF.

Here the CDR3 DNA reads TGTGCCAGCAGCGAAGGACAGGGAAATCAGCCCCAGCATTTT. It specifies CASSEGQGNQPQHF. The chain joins TRBV9 to TRBJ1-5; 8 positions agree with TRBD1. V gave up 3 bases and J gave up 4 bases; unmatched junction bases: 3. This CDR3 region has 14 residues. Germline assignment: CDR1 SGDLS and CDR2 YYNGEE.